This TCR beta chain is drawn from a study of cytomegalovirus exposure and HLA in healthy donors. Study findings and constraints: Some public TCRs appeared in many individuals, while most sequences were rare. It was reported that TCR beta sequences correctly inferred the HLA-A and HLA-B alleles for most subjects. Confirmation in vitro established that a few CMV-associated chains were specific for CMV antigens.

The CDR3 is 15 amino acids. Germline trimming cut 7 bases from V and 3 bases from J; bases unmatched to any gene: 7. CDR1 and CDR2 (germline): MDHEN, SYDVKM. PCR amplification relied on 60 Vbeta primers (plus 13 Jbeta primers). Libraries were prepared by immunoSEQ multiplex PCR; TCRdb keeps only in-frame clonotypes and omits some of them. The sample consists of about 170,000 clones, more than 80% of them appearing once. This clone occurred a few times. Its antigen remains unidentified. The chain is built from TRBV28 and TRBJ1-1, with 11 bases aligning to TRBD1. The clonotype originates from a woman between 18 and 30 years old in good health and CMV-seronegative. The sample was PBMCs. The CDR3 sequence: CASIRTGGGYTEAFF. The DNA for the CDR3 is TGTGCCAGCATACGGACAGGGGGCGGGTACACTGAAGCTTTCTTT.